What follows is one T cell receptor beta chain and its context. V was trimmed by 1 base and J by 9 bases, leaving 9 bases between them. Per germline, CDR1 LGHDT and CDR2 YNNKEL (reference sequence). The CDR3 extends over 12 amino acids. The record originates from a study of CD8 T cells in Susac syndrome. With random hexamers, roughly 0.45 to 1 ug RNA was reverse transcribed. Amplification of the TCR beta CDR3 was carried out by immunoSEQ multiplex PCR, which spanned a total of 54 Vbeta and 13 Jbeta segments. TCRdb re-called the immunoSEQ multiplex PCR reads with MiXCR, one entry per CDR3 protein. The data show about 120,000 distinct CDR3 sequences, 94% seen once. The sequenced target, TCR beta, came from blood CD8+ and CD4+ T cells.

Material for sequencing was CD4+ T cells from PBMCs. The chain uses TRBV3-1 and TRBJ1-1, with D uncertain. The clonotype was recovered from a human donor in good health. DNA of the CDR3: TGTGCCAGCAGCCAAGTCGAGAAAAAAGCTTTCTTT. It is translated as CASSQVEKKAFF.